This T cell receptor beta chain was documented in a study of blood T cell repertoires in COVID-19. Study-wide context: There were acute and convalescent COVID-19 samples, and they came from the United States, Italy and Spain. From T cells, B-cell-depleted T cells, or PBMCs came the material, which was cDNA or gDNA.

In the original workflow: Amplification of reference gene primers was used by the study to estimate nucleated cell counts. Assay used: immunoSEQ multiplex PCR; TCRdb lists only in-frame clones, some missing. Clone size and the V and J calls come from that table; the DNA yielded D and trimming. The table lists 75,000 to 95,000 clones, approximately 91% of them singletons, with about 1.7% in the top ten. Germline V gene sequence: CDR1 SGHTA, CDR2 FQGTGA. The junction had 6 bases not matched to a gene; V was cut back by 5 bases and J by 7 bases. CDR3 length equals 14 residues. The chain is built from TRBV7-3 and TRBJ2-2, with 8 bases identical to TRBD2. This TCR was recovered from a man in his fifties or sixties with acute or convalescent COVID-19. Material for sequencing was peripheral blood. The CDR3 DNA is TGTGCCAGCAGCCTTAATAGCGGGAACGGGGAGCTGTTTTTT. Translating gives CASSLNSGNGELFF. The complete variable domain, with remaining parts taken from reference TRBV7-3 and TRBJ2-2, reads GAGVSQTPSNKVTEKGKYVELRCDPISGHTALYWYRQSLGQGPEFLIYFQGTGAADDSGLPNDRFFAVRPEGSVSTLKIQRTERGDSAVYLCASSLNSGNGELFFGEGSRLTVL.